This T cell receptor beta chain was profiled in a study of CD8 T cells in Susac syndrome. V lost 3 bases and J lost 4, with 18 bases in between. Germline assignment: CDR1 GTSNPN and CDR2 SVGIG (reference sequence). The CDR3 consists of 16 residues. The study, taken as a whole, reports: Acknowledgment was made by the study that its TCR sequencing and HLA analysis involved a relatively small number of individuals.

TEMRA cells were FACS-enriched and CD8+ and CD4+ T cells negatively isolated. Random hexamers primed reverse transcription of 0.5 to 1 ug RNA. Multiplex PCR with immunoSEQ amplified the TCR beta CDR3 across 54 Vbeta and 13 Jbeta. TCRdb analysed the immunoSEQ multiplex PCR reads with MiXCR anew, one entry per CDR3 protein. The table has about 150,000 distinct CDR3 sequences, 85% to 95% seen once. To note about this clonotype: Its antigen remains unidentified.

The gene calls are TRBV30 and TRBJ2-2, with a weak D call TRBD1 (6 bases). The sample comprised CD8+ T cells from PBMCs. The source of this sequence is a human donor with multiple sclerosis. The DNA of the CDR3 is TGTGCCTGGAGGGGAAGGAAAGACAGGCTCACCGGGGAGCTGTTTTTT. Its protein product is CAWRGRKDRLTGELFF.